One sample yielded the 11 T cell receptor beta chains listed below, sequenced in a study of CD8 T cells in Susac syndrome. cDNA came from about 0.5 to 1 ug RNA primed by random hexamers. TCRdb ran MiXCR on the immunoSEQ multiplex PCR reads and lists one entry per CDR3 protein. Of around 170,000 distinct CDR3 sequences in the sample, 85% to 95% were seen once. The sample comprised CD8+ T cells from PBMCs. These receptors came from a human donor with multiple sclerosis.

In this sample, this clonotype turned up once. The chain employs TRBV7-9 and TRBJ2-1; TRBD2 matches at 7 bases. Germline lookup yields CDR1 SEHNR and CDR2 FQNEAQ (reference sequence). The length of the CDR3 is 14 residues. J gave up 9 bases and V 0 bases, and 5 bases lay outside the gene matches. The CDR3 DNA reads TGTGCCAGCAGCTTAGCGGGAGGGGTCGGTGAGCAGTTCTTC. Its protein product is CASSLAGGVGEQFF.

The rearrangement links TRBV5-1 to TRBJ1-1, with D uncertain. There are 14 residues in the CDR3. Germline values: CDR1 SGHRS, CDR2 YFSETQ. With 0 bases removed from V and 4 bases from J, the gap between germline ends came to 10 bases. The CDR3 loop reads CASSLVGISTEAFF. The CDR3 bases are TGCGCCAGCAGCTTGGTTGGGATCAGCACTGAAGCTTTCTTT.

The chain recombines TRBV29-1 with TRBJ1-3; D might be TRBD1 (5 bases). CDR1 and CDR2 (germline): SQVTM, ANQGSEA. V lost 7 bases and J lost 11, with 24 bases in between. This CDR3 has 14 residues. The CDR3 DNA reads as TGCAGCGCAATGACCGGGACTGCATTTTCCTCCATATATTTT. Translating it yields CSAMTGTAFSSIYF. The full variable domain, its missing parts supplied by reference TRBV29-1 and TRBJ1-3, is SAVISQKPSRDICQRGTSLTIQCQVDSQVTMMFWYRQQPGQSLTLIATANQGSEATYESGFVIDKFPISRPNLTFSTLTVSNMSPEDSSIYLCSAMTGTAFSSIYFGEGSWLTVV.

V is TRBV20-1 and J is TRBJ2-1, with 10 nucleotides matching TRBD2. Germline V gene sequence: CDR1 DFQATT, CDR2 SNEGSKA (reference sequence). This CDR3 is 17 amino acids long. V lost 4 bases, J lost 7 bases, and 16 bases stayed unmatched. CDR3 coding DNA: TGCAGTGCTACCCCCTGGACTAGCGGCGCCATGAAGAATGAGCAGTTCTTC. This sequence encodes CSATPWTSGAMKNEQFF.

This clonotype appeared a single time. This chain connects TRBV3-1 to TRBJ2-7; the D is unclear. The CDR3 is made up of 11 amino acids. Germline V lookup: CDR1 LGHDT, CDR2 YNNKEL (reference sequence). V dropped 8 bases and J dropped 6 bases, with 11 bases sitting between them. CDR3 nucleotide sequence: TGTGCCAGCGGCAGGTGGCCCGAGCAGTACTTC. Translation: CASGRWPEQYF.

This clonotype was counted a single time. CDR3 loop: CASSQDPLGLAGELFF. The DNA of the CDR3 is TGTGCCAGCAGCCAAGACCCCCTCGGACTAGCGGGGGAGCTGTTTTTT. The chain carries TRBV3-1 and TRBJ2-2, with 9 bases identical to TRBD2. Germline V gene data show CDR1 as LGHDT and CDR2 as YNNKEL (reference sequence). CDR3 length: 16 amino acids. V lost 0 bases and J lost 8; bases outside the gene matches: 7.

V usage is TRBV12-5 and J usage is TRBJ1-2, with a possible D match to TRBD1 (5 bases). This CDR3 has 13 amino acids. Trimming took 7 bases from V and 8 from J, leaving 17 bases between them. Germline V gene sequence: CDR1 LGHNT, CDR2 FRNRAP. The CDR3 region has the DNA TGTGCTAGTGACCGCCAGGGAATCCTCGGCTACACCTTC. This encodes CASDRQGILGYTF.

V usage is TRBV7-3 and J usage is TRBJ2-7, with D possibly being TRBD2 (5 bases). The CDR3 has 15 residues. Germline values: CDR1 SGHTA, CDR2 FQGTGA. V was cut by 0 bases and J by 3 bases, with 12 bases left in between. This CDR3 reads CASSLTGGLNYEQYF. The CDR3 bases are TGTGCCAGCAGCTTAACCGGAGGCCTTAACTACGAGCAGTACTTC.

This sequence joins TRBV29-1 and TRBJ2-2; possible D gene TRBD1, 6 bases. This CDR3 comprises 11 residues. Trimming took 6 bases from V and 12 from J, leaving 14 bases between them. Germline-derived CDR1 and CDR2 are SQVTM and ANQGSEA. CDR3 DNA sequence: TGCAGCGTCCCCGCCGGGACACAGCTGTTTTTT. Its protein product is CSVPAGTQLFF.

The CDR3, as DNA: TGTGCCAGCAGCGTTGGGGGAAGCGGGGAGCTGTTTTTT. Its protein product is CASSVGGSGELFF. This rearrangement joins TRBV9 to TRBJ2-2; D tentatively reads TRBD1 or TRBD2 (5 bases each). Trimming cost V 2 bases and J 7 bases, with 9 bases left between them. In germline, CDR1 is SGDLS, CDR2 YYNGEE. The CDR3 has 13 amino acids.

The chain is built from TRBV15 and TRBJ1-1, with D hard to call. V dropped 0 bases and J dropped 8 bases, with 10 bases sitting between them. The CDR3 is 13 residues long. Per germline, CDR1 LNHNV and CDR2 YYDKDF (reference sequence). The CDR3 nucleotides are TGTGCCACCAGCAGAGAATTACACAGCGAAGCTTTCTTT. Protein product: CATSRELHSEAFF.